What follows are 10 T cell receptor beta chains derived from one specimen sequenced in a study of T cells after yellow fever vaccination. TCRdb reanalysed the 5' RACE reads using MiXCR and keeps one entry per CDR3 protein. Found here are 500,000 to 700,000 distinct CDR3 sequences, 15% to 20% of them singletons; the top ten hold roughly an eighth. Sequenced material: PBMCs, taken 15 days after the yellow fever booster vaccination. These receptors all stem from a man aged 30 to 45 who received the YFV17D yellow fever vaccine.

This clonotype was detected only a few times. The CDR3 nucleotides read TGTGCCAGCAGCAGAAGACCGGGACAGGGGGCCTACGAGCAGTACTTC. Its translation: CASSRRPGQGAYEQYF. The chain joins TRBV5-8 to TRBJ2-7; TRBD1 matches 11 bases. V gave up 4 bases and J gave up 2 bases; unmatched junction bases: 8. Germline V CDR1 and CDR2: SGHTS, YDEGEE. This CDR3 has 16 residues.

This clonotype was detected a few times. The rearrangement uses TRBV5-1 and TRBJ2-3; 10 nucleotides match TRBD2. Germline lookup yields CDR1 SGHRS and CDR2 YFSETQ. Trimming cost V 3 bases and J 3 bases; bases outside gene matches: 7. This CDR3 is 16 amino acids long. The CDR3 DNA reads as TGCGCCAGCAGCTCAGCGGGAGGGGTTGGAACAGATACGCAGTATTTT. This encodes CASSSAGGVGTDTQYF. The whole variable domain, filled in from reference TRBV5-1 and TRBJ2-3, reads KAGVTQTPRYLIKTRGQQVTLSCSPISGHRSVSWYQQTPGQGLQFLFEYFSETQRNKGNFPGRFSGRQFSNSRSEMNVSTLELGDSALYLCASSSAGGVGTDTQYFGPGTRLTVL.

This clonotype was detected only a few times. This chain links TRBV5-6 with TRBJ2-7; 9 nucleotides line up with TRBD2. Germline V gene data show CDR1 as SGHDT and CDR2 as YYEEEE. V lost 0 bases and J lost 9; bases outside the gene matches: 10. The CDR3 has 15 residues. CDR3 sequence (DNA): TGTGCCAGCAGCTTGGGGGCTAGCGGGAAATCGGGGCAGTACTTC. This gives the protein CASSLGASGKSGQYF.

This clonotype is a singleton in its sample. The rearrangement joins TRBV7-2 to TRBJ2-7; possible D gene TRBD2, 6 bases. Germline V lookup: CDR1 SGHTA, CDR2 FQGNSA. V lost 2 bases and J 6 bases, leaving 17 bases between the germline ends. This CDR3 contains 15 residues. CDR3 protein: CASSLLFGGSGEQYF. CDR3 nucleotides: TGTGCCAGCAGCTTACTATTCGGGGGTTCTGGCGAGCAGTACTTC.

The chain couples TRBV14 to TRBJ2-7, with D perhaps TRBD1 or TRBD2 (5 bases each). CDR3 size: 14 residues. Trimming removed 0 bases from V and 3 bases from J, with 9 bases in between. CDR1 SGHDN and CDR2 FVKESK come from the germline V gene. Written as DNA, the CDR3 is TGTGCCAGCAGCCAAGAATTGGGACGCTACGAGCAGTACTTC. The encoded protein is CASSQELGRYEQYF.

This clonotype was counted between two and nine times. The chain uses TRBV6-1 and TRBJ2-3, with 9 bases aligning to TRBD2. The germline V gene encodes CDR1 MNHNS and CDR2 SASEGT. V was clipped by 6 bases and J by 5 bases; unmatched bases: 9. This CDR3 has 15 residues. CDR3 residues: CASRSVRGGGDTQYF. Written as DNA, the CDR3 is TGTGCCAGCAGGTCCGTGCGGGGGGGAGGAGATACGCAGTATTTT.

The chain carries TRBV10-3 and TRBJ2-1, with TRBD2 identical over 10 bases. V lost 7 bases and J lost 1; bases outside the gene matches: 10. The length of the CDR3 is 17 residues. CDR1 is ENHRY, CDR2 SYGVKD, per germline. This CDR3 reads CAIKDGLADTSYNEQFF. DNA of the CDR3: TGTGCCATCAAAGACGGACTAGCGGATACTTCCTACAATGAGCAGTTCTTC.

The rearrangement uses TRBV15 and TRBJ2-5; D is perhaps TRBD1 (6 bases). Trimming took 4 bases from V and 1 from J, leaving 16 bases between them. This CDR3 contains 16 residues. Per the germline V gene, CDR1 is LNHNV and CDR2 is YYDKDF (reference sequence). The CDR3 region is CATSISRQASQETQYF. CDR3 in DNA: TGTGCCACCAGCATAAGCCGACAGGCCTCCCAAGAGACCCAGTACTTC.

The chain couples TRBV15 to TRBJ2-1; TRBD1 agrees at 9 bases. V was clipped by 2 bases and J by 8 bases; unmatched bases: 7. There are 15 residues in the CDR3. Per germline, CDR1 LNHNV and CDR2 YYDKDF (reference sequence). The CDR3 region has the DNA TGTGCCACCAGCAGACCCGGACAGGGGAAGGATGAGCAGTTCTTC. This translates into CATSRPGQGKDEQFF. The full variable domain, rest sourced from reference TRBV15 and TRBJ2-1, is DAMVIQNPRYQVTQFGKPVTLSCSQTLNHNVMYWYQQKSSQAPKLLFHYYDKDFNNEADTPDNFQSRRPNTSFCFLDIRSPGLGDTAMYLCATSRPGQGKDEQFFGPGTRLTVL.

The rearrangement links TRBV14 to TRBJ2-6; perhaps TRBD1 as D (6 bases). From germline, CDR1 is SGHDN and CDR2 FVKESK. This CDR3 has 17 amino acids. Trimming took 3 bases from V and 0 from J, leaving 12 bases between them. CDR3 loop: CASSQPHRASGANVLTF. Here the CDR3 DNA reads TGTGCCAGCAGCCAGCCCCACAGGGCCTCTGGGGCCAACGTCCTGACTTTC.